This is a list of T cell receptor beta chains from one sample in a study of cytomegalovirus exposure and HLA in healthy donors. The assay was immunoSEQ multiplex PCR, and TCRdb's table has in-frame clones only and misses some. In the table there are some 170,000 clones, approximately 80% of which are singletons. The source material was PBMCs. These receptors originate from a man aged 45-65 years in good health and CMV-seropositive. CDR3s include the opening cysteine and the closing phenylalanine or tryptophan.

v_gene	j_gene	CDR3aa
TRBV30	TRBJ1-1	CAWSGDRGQAEAFF
TRBV4-2	TRBJ2-3	CASSQEGVGQTKDTQYF
TRBV19	TRBJ1-2	CASSIGEASGYTF
TRBV30	TRBJ2-5	CAWRDRGREEQYF
TRBV30	TRBJ1-6	CALYVAGTPLHF
TRBV6-1	TRBJ1-5	CATDPRDRVQPQHF
TRBV4-3	TRBJ2-7	CASSLLAARTYEQYF
TRBV5-1	TRBJ2-1	CASREGDNEQFF
TRBV5-4	TRBJ2-7	CASSLGGGGYEQYF
TRBV2	TRBJ1-2	CASKLWDSGTNYGYTF
TRBV28	TRBJ2-5	CASSSLPSGEETQYF
TRBV6-5	TRBJ2-2	CASHSGGVTGELFF
TRBV6-5	TRBJ1-2	CASSYGTGLGYTF
TRBV5-1	TRBJ2-1	CASSPSGTGEQFF
TRBV7-2	TRBJ2-1	CASSRTEYNEQFF
TRBV9	TRBJ2-2	CASSATSGGTNTGELFF
TRBV19	TRBJ2-2	CASSIAQDTGELFF
TRBV4-2	TRBJ2-7	CASSPLKAGGLDEQYF
TRBV10-3	TRBJ1-1	CAISESLGVTNTEAFF
TRBV7-2	TRBJ2-5	CASTNSRPTLAGGWETQYF
TRBV4-3	TRBJ1-4	CASSQGGEPGEKLFF
TRBV7-9	TRBJ2-1	CASSLGTARDNEQFF
TRBV28	TRBJ1-3	CASSPLGGRGEGGNTIYF
TRBV7-8	TRBJ1-2	CASSLTSAMANYGYTF
TRBV7-3	TRBJ2-3	CASSLIAGADTQYF
TRBV9	TRBJ1-1	CASSVGPGDRSTEAFF
TRBV9	TRBJ2-1	CASSAGLAGGGDEQFF
TRBV27	TRBJ2-3	CASSLVFTDTQYF
TRBV5-6	TRBJ2-7	CASSLVGGGPPEQYF
TRBV28	TRBJ1-2	CASRVTGNYGYTF
TRBV14	TRBJ2-2	CASSQELLAVRTGELFF
TRBV6-5	TRBJ2-7	CASSNLGGPGEQYF
TRBV7-9	TRBJ1-1	CASSLQYRGLAFF
TRBV6-1	TRBJ1-2	CASRSGQEPKGYTF
TRBV10-3	TRBJ2-7	CAIGSPGYEQYF
TRBV11-2	TRBJ2-4	CASSTRQEEAKNIQYF
TRBV9	TRBJ1-1	CASSVALNTEAFF
TRBV2	TRBJ2-2	CASRGTSGATGELFF
TRBV6-6	TRBJ1-3	CASSYRQGHSGNTIYF
TRBV7-9	TRBJ2-7	CASSSEGEQYF
TRBV5-6	TRBJ1-1	CASSPWGDRLHTEAFF
TRBV5-1	TRBJ2-5	CASSPAVLAGGQETQYF
TRBV28	TRBJ2-3	CASSLGSWYLTDTQYF
TRBV9	TRBJ2-3	CASRREGPADTQYF
TRBV7-2	TRBJ2-5	CASSLGAEETQYF
TRBV5-5	TRBJ1-1	CASSLTGTEAFF
TRBV5-1	TRBJ2-1	CASSKDRVEDEQFF